This T cell receptor beta chain came from a study of blood T cell repertoires in COVID-19 (dated by TCRdb to about 2020). In terms of the full investigation: Samples covering the acute and convalescent phases of COVID-19 were provided by collaborators in the United States, Italy and Spain. Sample metadata almost always included a de-identified subject ID, COVID-19 status, age in years and sex. The samples were drawn from two sources: the first 160 participants of the ongoing ImmuneRACE study, and approximately 1,300 subjects contributed by 6 global collaborators. Subjects who had been exposed to COVID-19, were actively infected with it, or had recovered from it provided the deeply sampled blood TCRbeta repertoires that made up the dataset. A freely available public database, intended as a resource for researchers studying the immune response to SARS-CoV-2, is where the repertoires were released. The material from the prospective study consisted of cDNA or gDNA derived from T cells, B-cell-depleted T cells, or PBMCs. Where available, HLA class I and class II types were taken from metadata supplied by the sample provider and were not determined by assay-based typing.

Comment on this clone: The antigen it binds to is not known. Per-base quality was not reported, and no clone a single base away is much larger than it.

TCRbeta CDR3 regions were amplified from genomic DNA using the immunoSEQ Assay, a bias-controlled multiplex PCR. The study's own analysis went as follows. The number of nucleated cells in each sample was estimated by amplification of reference gene primers within the assay. Sequence reads were collapsed and filtered to measure the absolute abundance of every unique TCRbeta CDR3 rearrangement. For each sample, productive Simpson clonality was calculated by taking the square root of Simpson's diversity index across productive rearrangements. In its TCRdb copy, this immuneACCESS table keeps in-frame sequences only and misses some clones. Where compared with another copy, unresolved V genes explain less than half of these, and the others have no known cause. V, J and clone size are taken as reported in that table, and D and trimming were inferred from the DNA itself. This sample has 90,000 to 120,000 clones in its table, and approximately 86% of those were observed once. The ten largest make up under 7.5% of the sample.

Findings and caveats that apply to the study as a whole: The amount of clinical and demographic metadata varied by source and participant and was provided uncurated.

Collaborating institutions collected whole blood in K2EDTA tubes following their own protocols. For TCRbeta analysis, collaborators shipped samples as frozen whole blood, isolated PBMCs, or DNA extracted from either of those sample types. CDR1 and CDR2 were assigned from the germline V gene as SGHNT and YENEEA. V lost 4 bases and J lost 4 bases; the stretch between them is 15 bases long. The CDR3, cysteine through phenylalanine, is 15 amino acids long. The entry retains the CDR3 DNA only, 45 bases that are in frame from base 1. This sequence uses TRBV11-3 and TRBJ2-3, and TRBD1 may be the D gene, going by 5 matching bases. The sequence derives from a woman aged 55-69 years with acute or convalescent COVID-19. Sequenced sample: peripheral blood. The CDR3 corresponds to CASSSLRQGADTQYF. The DNA reads TGTGCCAGCAGCTCCCTGCGGCAGGGCGCAGATACGCAGTATTTT. With the rest looked up from the reference TRBV11-3 and TRBJ2-3 genes rather than sequenced, the full variable domain is EAGVVQSPRYKIIEKKQPVAFWCNPISGHNTLYWYLQNLGQGPELLIRYENEEAVDDSQLPKDRFSAERLKGVDSTLKIQPAELGDSAVYLCASSSLRQGADTQYFGPGTRLTVL.